This T cell receptor beta chain was observed in a study of shared clonotypes between healthy human individuals. A remark on this clone: Its specificity is unknown.

The authors distributed each subset's genomic DNA evenly over several immunoSEQ plates. The data were produced by immunoSEQ multiplex PCR, yet TCRdb's version contains in-frame clones alone and is incomplete. The profile shows about 1.5 million clones, 95% to 99% of them singletons. General study findings and limits: The sole specimen, blood, was sampled, and tissue repertoires likely differ.

The CDR3 totals 13 residues. Trimming pared 2 bases from V and 5 bases from J, leaving 8 bases between. Per the germline V gene, CDR1 is SGHNT and CDR2 is YYREEE (reference sequence). The sequenced sample consisted of naive CD4+ T cells sorted from blood. Specified subset: CD45RA+ positively selected. This TCR came from a man younger than 45 in good health. The chain couples TRBV5-4 to TRBJ2-1; D remains ambiguous. The CDR3 DNA sequence: TGTGCCAGCAGCTTCGAGGCCAACAATGAGCAGTTCTTC. It yields the protein CASSFEANNEQFF.